A selection of T cell receptor beta chains follows, all from one sample in a study of T cell repertoires in cytomegalovirus infection. These receptors are not linked to any known antigen. TCRdb independently ran MiXCR on the reads; one entry per CDR3 protein. The table shows around 230,000 distinct CDR3 sequences, with around two fifths occurring only once. Sequencing used CD8+ T cells from cultured PBMCs, obtained from culture after CMV antigen stimulation. These receptors originate from a human donor in good health (CMV status not recorded). Some clones in this sample may be carry-over from other donors' samples. Each CDR3 is given without its conserved first and last residue. A D gene is named only where the DNA matches it firmly.

cdr3_aa,j_call,v_call,d_call
ASSVGGTGDNEQY,TRBJ2-7,TRBV9,TRBD1
ASSLGAQGPNSPLH,TRBJ1-6,TRBV7-6,-
ASSSITSGGTDTQY,TRBJ2-3,TRBV7-6,TRBD2
AISVGREILEQY,TRBJ2-7,TRBV10-3,-
AWSVLPGLANYEQY,TRBJ2-7,TRBV30,TRBD2
ASGGTDTQY,TRBJ2-3,TRBV5-6,-
ASSLIRGDEQY,TRBJ2-7,TRBV5-6,-
ASSLPSGTSGRTDTQY,TRBJ2-3,TRBV7-2,TRBD2
ASSQTVEAF,TRBJ1-1,TRBV12-3/TRBV12-4,-
ASSPGAASPPADTQY,TRBJ2-3,TRBV27,-
ASSLAEAWDRGLETQY,TRBJ2-5,TRBV11-2,TRBD1
ASSLSGYEQF,TRBJ2-1,TRBV14,-
ASSFGAGTSATQETQY,TRBJ2-5,TRBV28,-
ASSEQGTAYEQY,TRBJ2-7,TRBV27,-
SATGAAHYNEQF,TRBJ2-1,TRBV20-1,-
ASSHPSENTQY,TRBJ2-3,TRBV2,-
ASRMAPQETQY,TRBJ2-5,TRBV27,-
ASRHSPGHNEQF,TRBJ2-1,TRBV7-6,-
ASSLPDLAGYT,TRBJ1-2,TRBV13,-
ASSEGQFVSTEAF,TRBJ1-1,TRBV6-1,-
ASSYSRGQRRGYT,TRBJ1-2,TRBV6-5,-
AINGQKGATDEQY,TRBJ2-7,TRBV10-3,-
ASSAPGTAYTEAF,TRBJ1-1,TRBV7-6,TRBD1
ASSSKGWYEQY,TRBJ2-7,TRBV7-9,-
ASSPYLYVSDGPGANVLT,TRBJ2-6,TRBV5-6,-
ACRDRGYDEQF,TRBJ2-1,TRBV28,TRBD1
ASGPWTSDTQY,TRBJ2-3,TRBV7-2,-
SARGASGNSYNEQF,TRBJ2-1,TRBV20-1,TRBD2
ASSPPELAGGLEQF,TRBJ2-1,TRBV11-2,TRBD2
ASSFTWAHQNIQY,TRBJ2-4,TRBV5-1,-
ASSPGRGRQPQH,TRBJ1-5,TRBV18,TRBD1
ASTPPAGTNYGYT,TRBJ1-2,TRBV25-1,-
ASSQAVGGTQETQY,TRBJ2-5,TRBV4-2,-
ASSFAYWAGGSYNEQF,TRBJ2-1,TRBV28,TRBD2
ASSLAGIQGGTEAF,TRBJ1-1,TRBV11-2,TRBD1
ASSLETGYNEQF,TRBJ2-1,TRBV7-2,TRBD1
ASSSRGIEIETQY,TRBJ2-5,TRBV11-2,-
ASSKGGGNSYNEQF,TRBJ2-1,TRBV6-1,-
ASSLIPGLDNEQF,TRBJ2-1,TRBV7-3,-
ASSLSWGDSYNEQF,TRBJ2-1,TRBV7-9,-
ASTLAASSYNEQF,TRBJ2-1,TRBV7-2,TRBD2